The 19 T cell receptor beta chains below come from one sample, sequenced in a study of blood T cell repertoires in COVID-19. Generated by immunoSEQ multiplex PCR, the TCRdb table keeps only in-frame clones and is missing some. The sample contains around 97,000 clones, approximately 88% of which appear only once. Sequencing was performed on peripheral blood. Every receptor here comes from a human donor in a cohort sampled during active COVID-19.

The V call is TRBV3-1 (or the pseudogene TRBV3-2), the J call TRBJ1-2; TRBD1 might be the D (6 bases). This CDR3 is 15 amino acids long. The V gene's germline CDR1 is LGHDT and CDR2 YNNKEL (reference sequence). V was shortened by 0 bases and J by 4 bases, with 12 bases between the two germline ends. The CDR3 loop is CASSQEGGRGYGYTF. The CDR3 DNA sequence: TGTGCCAGCAGCCAAGAGGGGGGGCGCGGCTATGGCTACACCTTC.

This chain joins TRBV5-8 and TRBJ1-6; TRBD1 is a possible D gene (6 bases). Germline V gene sequence: CDR1 SGHTS, CDR2 YDEGEE. This CDR3 has 18 residues. Trimming took 0 bases from V and 6 from J, leaving 19 bases between them. The DNA of the CDR3 is TGTGCCAGCAGCTTGGTTTGGCCTGGGGGCGCCGGTAATTCACCCCTCCACTTT. Translated: CASSLVWPGGAGNSPLHF.

J is TRBJ1-2 and V is TRBV6-5; 7 nucleotides align to TRBD1. The CDR3 sequence is 14 residues long. The V gene's germline CDR1 is MNHEY and CDR2 SVGAGI. J gave up 7 bases and V 7 bases, and 12 bases lay outside the gene matches. The CDR3 DNA reads TGTGCCAGCATCCAAACAGGGGTCTCGGGTGGCTACACCTTC. This gives the protein CASIQTGVSGGYTF.

This rearrangement joins TRBV5-1 to TRBJ2-2; TRBD1 matches 8 bases. CDR1 is SGHRS and CDR2 is YFSETQ in the germline V gene. The CDR3 contains 14 residues. With 7 bases clipped from V and 4 bases from J, the junction kept 6 bases outside the gene matches. CDR3 residues: CASQSTGGTGELFF. The CDR3 nucleotides read TGCGCCAGCCAATCAACAGGGGGCACCGGGGAGCTGTTTTTT.

The chain links TRBV19 to TRBJ2-1, with 12 bases that match TRBD2. Unmatched junction bases numbered 1, after V lost 6 bases and J lost 7 bases. CDR1 is LNHDA and CDR2 is SQIVND in the germline V gene (reference sequence). The CDR3 extends over 13 amino acids. The DNA of the CDR3 is TGTGCCAGTAGGCTAGCGGGGGGGAATGAGCAGTTCTTC. Protein sequence: CASRLAGGNEQFF.

This rearrangement joins TRBV9 to TRBJ2-4, with a tentative D call TRBD1 (6 bases). V lost 5 bases and J lost 7, with 10 bases in between. This CDR3 contains 12 residues. Germline assignment: CDR1 SGDLS and CDR2 YYNGEE. The CDR3 sequence: CASSTGLNIQYF. CDR3 sequence (DNA): TGTGCCAGCAGTACAGGGCTTAACATTCAGTACTTC.

This clone was found a few times. Different DNA sequences within this sample yield the same CDR3. The genes are TRBV7-3 and TRBJ1-2, with no clear D. Trimming took off 2 bases at V and 4 bases at J, with 8 bases between the two ends. The CDR3 runs to 13 residues. The V gene's germline CDR1 is SGHTA and CDR2 FQGTGA. In nucleotides, the CDR3 is TGTGCCAGCAGCTTAGACAATTTCTATGGCTACACCTTC. Translation: CASSLDNFYGYTF. Variable domain in full (rest from reference TRBV7-3 and TRBJ1-2): GAGVSQTPSNKVTEKGKYVELRCDPISGHTALYWYRQSLGQGPEFLIYFQGTGAADDSGLPNDRFFAVRPEGSVSTLKIQRTERGDSAVYLCASSLDNFYGYTFGSGTRLTVV.

V usage is TRBV5-1 and J usage is TRBJ2-2; the D is unclear. Trimming stripped 3 bases from V and 1 base from J, with 7 bases between. Germline V CDR1 and CDR2: SGHRS, YFSETQ. There are 14 residues in the CDR3. The CDR3 DNA is TGCGCCAGCAGCTACCGACAGAACACCGGGGAGCTGTTTTTT. Translated: CASSYRQNTGELFF.

The rearrangement joins TRBV3-1 (or the pseudogene TRBV3-2) to TRBJ1-6; D uncertain. The CDR3 is made up of 14 amino acids. Per the germline V gene, CDR1 is LGHDT and CDR2 is YNNKEL (reference sequence). V dropped 5 bases and J dropped 7 bases, with 12 bases sitting between them. The CDR3 protein is CASSSDVANSPLHF. The CDR3 nucleotides read TGTGCCAGCAGCTCAGACGTAGCCAATTCACCCCTCCACTTT.

The chain joins TRBV27 to TRBJ1-2, with TRBD1 matching over 7 bases. Per germline, CDR1 MNHEY and CDR2 SMNVEV (reference sequence). The CDR3 totals 13 residues. V lost 5 bases to trimming and J lost 6 bases; unmatched junction nucleotides: 6. The CDR3 sequence: CASSQQGRNGYTF. CDR3 in DNA: TGTGCCAGCAGTCAACAGGGGAGGAATGGCTACACCTTC.

The chain is built from TRBV9 and TRBJ2-7; TRBD2 agrees at 9 bases. Trimming cost V 4 bases and J 3 bases; bases outside gene matches: 8. Germline CDR1 reads SGDLS; CDR2 reads YYNGEE. This CDR3 comprises 15 residues. CDR3 sequence reads: CASSRTAGGRYEQYF. The CDR3 coding sequence is TGTGCCAGCAGCCGGACCGCGGGGGGGCGCTACGAGCAGTACTTC.

This chain links TRBV11-2 with TRBJ2-5, with 16 nucleotides matching TRBD2. Germline trimming cut 5 bases from V and 6 bases from J; bases unmatched to any gene: 15. The CDR3 is made up of 19 amino acids. The germline V gene encodes CDR1 SGHAT and CDR2 FQNNGV. The CDR3 nucleotides read TGTGCCAGCAGCCGGACCTCCGGGACTAGCGGGGGGGCCGTAAAGACCCAGTACTTC. Residues: CASSRTSGTSGGAVKTQYF.

This clone was counted a single time. The CDR3 DNA sequence: TGTGCCAGCAGCCTCCCCGGGAGGGGAACCTACGAGCAGTACTTC. As protein: CASSLPGRGTYEQYF. The chain combines TRBV3-1 (or the pseudogene TRBV3-2) with TRBJ2-7; the match to TRBD2 covers 8 bases. With V trimmed by 4 bases and J by 2 bases, 7 bases remained unmatched. This CDR3 region has 15 residues. CDR1 is LGHDT and CDR2 is YNNKEL in the germline V gene (reference sequence).

The chain combines TRBV5-1 with TRBJ2-3; 7 nucleotides line up with TRBD1. Trimming cost V 4 bases and J 0 bases; bases outside gene matches: 8. This CDR3 spans 16 amino acids. Germline CDR1 SGHRS, CDR2 YFSETQ. This CDR3 reads CASSPRQGGSTDTQYF. The DNA of the CDR3 is TGCGCCAGCAGCCCGCGACAGGGCGGAAGCACAGATACGCAGTATTTT.

The gene calls are TRBV5-6 and TRBJ2-3; the D gene is possibly TRBD2 (7 bases). The CDR3 covers 15 residues. CDR1 is SGHDT, CDR2 YYEEEE, per germline. V gave up 6 bases and J gave up 3 bases, with 17 bases separating them. As DNA, the CDR3 is TGTGCCAGCACCAACTCGGGGGGCGCGACAGATACGCAGTATTTT. Its protein is CASTNSGGATDTQYF.

V gene TRBV27 combines with J gene TRBJ2-5; D call uncertain. CDR1 and CDR2 (germline): MNHEY, SMNVEV (reference sequence). This CDR3 region has 13 residues. V lost 5 bases, J lost 5 bases, and 12 bases lay in between. The CDR3 protein is CASSHTSVETQYF. The DNA for the CDR3 is TGTGCCAGCAGTCACACCTCCGTGGAGACCCAGTACTTC.

J is TRBJ1-1 and V is TRBV7-3, with D uncertain. Between the trimmed V and J ends, which lost 5 bases and 5 bases, there was a span of 18 bases. CDR3 size: 15 residues. Per the germline V gene, CDR1 is SGHTA and CDR2 is FQGTGA. CDR3 sequence reads: CASSPSGRGETEAFF. CDR3 DNA: TGTGCCAGCAGCCCCAGCGGCCGTGGGGAAACTGAAGCTTTCTTT.

V usage is TRBV6-1 and J usage is TRBJ1-2; D gene uncertain. The germline V gene has CDR1 MNHNS and CDR2 SASEGT. V lost 0 bases to trimming and J lost 1 base, with 3 bases between them. This CDR3 region has 13 residues. CDR3 sequence: CASSEAFNYGYTF. The CDR3 nucleotides are TGTGCCAGCAGTGAAGCCTTTAACTATGGCTACACCTTC.

V usage is TRBV18 and J usage is TRBJ2-5, with 7 bases identical to TRBD1. V lost 3 bases and J lost 4; bases outside the gene matches: 2. The CDR3 contains 13 residues. Per the germline V gene, CDR1 is KGHSH and CDR2 is LQKENI. CDR3 coding DNA: TGTGCCAGCTCACCGGGACAGCTAGAGACCCAGTACTTC. Its protein is CASSPGQLETQYF.